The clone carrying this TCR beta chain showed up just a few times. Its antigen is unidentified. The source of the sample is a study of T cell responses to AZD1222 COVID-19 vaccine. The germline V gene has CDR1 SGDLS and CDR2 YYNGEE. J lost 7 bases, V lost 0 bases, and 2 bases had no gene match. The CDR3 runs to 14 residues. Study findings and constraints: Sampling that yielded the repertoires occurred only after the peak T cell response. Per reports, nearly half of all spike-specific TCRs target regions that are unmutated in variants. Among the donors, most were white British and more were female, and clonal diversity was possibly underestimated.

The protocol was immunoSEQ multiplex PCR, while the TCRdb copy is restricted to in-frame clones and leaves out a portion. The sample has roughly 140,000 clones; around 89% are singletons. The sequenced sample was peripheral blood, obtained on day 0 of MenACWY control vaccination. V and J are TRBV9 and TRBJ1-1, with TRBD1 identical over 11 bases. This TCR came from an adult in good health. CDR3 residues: CASSVADRGLEAFF. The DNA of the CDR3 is TGTGCCAGCAGCGTAGCGGACAGGGGGCTTGAAGCTTTCTTT.